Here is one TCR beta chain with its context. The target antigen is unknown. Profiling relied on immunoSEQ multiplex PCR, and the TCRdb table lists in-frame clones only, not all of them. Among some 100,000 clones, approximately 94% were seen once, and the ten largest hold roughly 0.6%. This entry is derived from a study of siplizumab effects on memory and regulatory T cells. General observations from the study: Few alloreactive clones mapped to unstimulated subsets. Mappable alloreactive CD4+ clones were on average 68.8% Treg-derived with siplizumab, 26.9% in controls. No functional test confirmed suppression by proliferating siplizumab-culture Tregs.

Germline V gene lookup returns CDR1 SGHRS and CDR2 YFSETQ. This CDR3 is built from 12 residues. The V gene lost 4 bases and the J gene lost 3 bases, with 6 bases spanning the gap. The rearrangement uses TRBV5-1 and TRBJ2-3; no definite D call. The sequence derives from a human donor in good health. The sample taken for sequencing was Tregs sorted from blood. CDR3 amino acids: CASSRQTDTQYF. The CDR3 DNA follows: TGCGCCAGCAGCCGGCAGACAGATACGCAGTATTTT.